The 15 T cell receptor beta chains below were found in one sample sequenced in a study of T cell responses to AZD1222 COVID-19 vaccine. Measured with immunoSEQ multiplex PCR; TCRdb has only the in-frame clones, and not every one. The table lists roughly 120,000 clones, just over 85% of them singletons, with over 15% in the top ten. This material consisted of peripheral blood, taken on day 0 of MenACWY control vaccination. These receptors were taken from an adult in good health.

The chain employs TRBV5-1 and TRBJ2-1, with TRBD1 matching over 8 bases. With V trimmed by 2 bases and J by 5 bases, 6 bases remained unmatched. Germline V gene lookup returns CDR1 SGHRS and CDR2 YFSETQ. The CDR3 is 15 amino acids. The CDR3 coding sequence is TGCGCCAGCAGCTTACAGGGGGTAGTTAACAATGAGCAGTTCTTC. The encoded protein is CASSLQGVVNNEQFF.

V is TRBV7-9 and J is TRBJ1-4, with D possibly being TRBD1 (5 bases). CDR1 SEHNR and CDR2 FQNEAQ come from the germline V gene (reference sequence). This CDR3 region has 14 residues. V lost 3 bases and J lost 4, with 9 bases in between. The CDR3 DNA reads TGTGCCAGCAGCTTCGGCCAGGGTAATGAAAAACTGTTTTTT. Amino acids: CASSFGQGNEKLFF.

This clone was seen a few times. The J gene is TRBJ2-7, the V gene TRBV3-1 (or the pseudogene TRBV3-2); TRBD1 agrees at 8 bases. V was pared by 0 bases and J by 2 bases, with 6 bases of the junction left unmatched. The CDR3 extends over 16 amino acids. Germline V gives CDR1 LGHDT, CDR2 YNNKEL (reference sequence). Written as DNA, the CDR3 is TGTGCCAGCAGCCAAGATCATAGACAGGGGACCTACGAGCAGTACTTC. Amino acids: CASSQDHRQGTYEQYF.

The V and J genes are TRBV5-1 and TRBJ2-2; D is unclear. The germline V and J ends were trimmed by 5 bases and 2 bases, with 7 bases remaining between them. The germline gives CDR1 SGHRS, CDR2 YFSETQ. The CDR3 spans 13 residues. DNA for the CDR3: TGCGCCAGCAGGCCCACTAACACCGGGGAGCTGTTTTTT. This gives the protein CASRPTNTGELFF.

The rearrangement joins TRBV7-2 to TRBJ2-2; no definite D call. From germline, CDR1 is SGHTA and CDR2 FQGNSA. V was cut by 5 bases and J by 7 bases, with 14 bases left in between. The CDR3 spans 14 residues. For the CDR3, the DNA is TGTGCCAGCAGCGACCGTCGTCACCGCGGGGAGCTGTTTTTT. Protein sequence: CASSDRRHRGELFF.

This rearrangement joins TRBV14 to TRBJ2-6; possible D gene TRBD2, 5 bases. CDR1 and CDR2 (germline): SGHDN, FVKESK. The CDR3 is made up of 16 amino acids. The V gene lost 3 bases and the J gene lost 0 bases, with 9 bases spanning the gap. The CDR3 here is CASSQIRGSGANVLTF. The DNA for the CDR3 is TGTGCCAGCAGCCAGATACGGGGCTCTGGGGCCAACGTCCTGACTTTC.

The chain carries TRBV10-3 and TRBJ1-1; 7 nucleotides match TRBD1. Trimming cost V 8 bases and J 9 bases; bases outside gene matches: 12. The germline gives CDR1 ENHRY, CDR2 SYGVKD. This CDR3 contains 13 residues. The DNA for the CDR3 is TGTGCCATCGACGACAGGGTCCGACGACAAGCTTTCTTT. This gives the protein CAIDDRVRRQAFF.

The chain uses TRBV28 and TRBJ1-1, with no clear D. The CDR3 covers 15 residues. Germline CDR1 reads MDHEN; CDR2 reads SYDVKM. The V and J ends lost 6 bases and 7 bases respectively, with 21 bases between them. CDR3 DNA: TGTGCCAGCAGGCTACTAACCCTTCGGACGGTTGAAGCTTTCTTT. Translating it yields CASRLLTLRTVEAFF.

In its sample, this clone was seen a few times. This chain joins TRBV5-1 and TRBJ2-5; no clear D. Germline V CDR1 and CDR2: SGHRS, YFSETQ. Trimming took off 2 bases at V and 5 bases at J, with 7 bases between the two ends. The CDR3 extends over 12 amino acids. CDR3 region: CASSLSTETQYF. CDR3 in DNA: TGCGCCAGCAGCTTATCGACGGAGACCCAGTACTTC.

A few counts support this clone. DNA for the CDR3: TGTGCCAGTTCAAGGGACAGGGCCAACAATGAGCAGTTCTTC. This sequence encodes CASSRDRANNEQFF. The chain carries TRBV18 and TRBJ2-1; 9 bases agree with TRBD1. This CDR3 comprises 14 residues. V shed 9 bases and J 5 bases; nucleotides not matched to a gene: 8. Germline V CDR1 and CDR2: KGHSH, LQKENI.

This chain uses TRBV20-1 with TRBJ1-5, with D perhaps matching TRBD1 (6 bases). The CDR3 loop spans 14 amino acids. Germline-derived CDR1 and CDR2 are DFQATT and SNEGSKA (reference sequence). V was shortened by 3 bases and J by 4 bases, with 13 bases between the two germline ends. The CDR3 region has the DNA TGCAGTGCTAGTAGGGGGAAGCTTAATCAGCCCCAGCATTTT. Translation gives CSASRGKLNQPQHF.

J is TRBJ2-5 and V is TRBV2, with 10 positions matching TRBD2. Germline values: CDR1 SNHLY, CDR2 FYNNEI. The CDR3 spans 14 residues. J gave up 5 bases and V 7 bases, and 7 bases lay outside the gene matches. The CDR3 DNA reads TGTGCCAGCACCAGCGGGAGGGGGGGGGAGACCCAGTACTTC. Its protein product is CASTSGRGGETQYF.

CDR3 amino acids: CASSLAPNYGYTF. The CDR3 bases are TGTGCCAGCAGTCTCGCCCCGAACTATGGCTACACCTTC. The chain links TRBV12-3 or TRBV12-4 to TRBJ1-2; no firm D call. The CDR3 covers 13 residues. Trimming stripped 5 bases from V and 2 bases from J, with 9 bases between.

This chain connects TRBV7-8 to TRBJ2-1; the match to TRBD2 covers 11 bases. The germline V gene encodes CDR1 SGHVS and CDR2 FQNEAQ. The V and J ends lost 2 bases and 5 bases, in that order; junction bases with no gene match: 14. This CDR3 contains 19 residues. In nucleotides, the CDR3 is TGTGCCAGCAGCTTAAACCGGGGGAGGGGGACTAGCGGTAACAATGAGCAGTTCTTC. Translated, it gives CASSLNRGRGTSGNNEQFF.

The J gene is TRBJ2-7, the V gene TRBV4-1; 7 bases fit TRBD1. Germline-derived CDR1 and CDR2 are MGHRA and YSYEKL. Trimming removed 4 bases from V and 2 bases from J; junction bases left unmatched: 11. The length of the CDR3 is 16 residues. For the CDR3, the DNA is TGCGCCAGCAGCCCCACAGGGGTCTTCTCAGCCTACGAGCAGTACTTC. The encoded protein is CASSPTGVFSAYEQYF.